This is a list of T cell receptor beta chains from one sample in a study of identical twins. TCRdb re-called the 5' RACE reads with MiXCR, one entry per CDR3 protein. The table shows about 700,000 distinct CDR3 sequences, with 8.6% occurring only once. The sample was also reused in another study, on yellow fever vaccine responses in identical twins.

What was sequenced was PBMCs. The receptors shown here come from a woman aged 18-29 years in good health. Each CDR3 is given without its conserved first and last residue.

v_call,cdr3_aa
TRBV12-3/TRBV12-4,ASSRGTGSPNQPQH
TRBV12-3/TRBV12-4,ASSLLGFEQY
TRBV2,ASSVPASTRGEQF
TRBV5-1,ASRRSGTGVNSPLH
TRBV4-1,ASSPRGGGSYEQY
TRBV28,ASSVVNYGYT
TRBV7-6,ASSSLAGVTGELF
TRBV7-6,ASSSEVSLTGVAGELF
TRBV13,ASSLEGVGGQSSYEQY
TRBV28,ASSLRGGAVDTQY
TRBV25-1,ASRKGFDTGELF
TRBV4-1,ASSQLGDSYNEQF
TRBV10-3,AISPSGGHYEQY
TRBV5-6,ASISIAGGLETQY
TRBV4-3,ASSQTRTGPYEQY
TRBV7-9,ASSLPSLRDEQY
TRBV5-6,ASSLVRAEDEQF
TRBV19,ASTRGARRTDTQY
TRBV20-1,SALSGLPSYNEQF
TRBV6-1,ASSEDAGGWQPQH
TRBV29-1,SVEGGTGHYNEQF
TRBV7-2,ASTRLGDGDTQY
TRBV7-6,ASSLLAGGPSYEQY
TRBV7-9,ASSPSGYAQY
TRBV11-2,ASSLGDPSGEQY
TRBV5-1,ASSRTSDRDYNEQF
TRBV29-1,SARLRASGELF
TRBV24-1,ATSDLPSGGTNEQF
TRBV2,ASSATGVGKVSTEAF
TRBV7-9,ASSRGRERYNEQF
TRBV29-1,SAQGVPGTEAF
TRBV4-1,ASSQDWGPGLQPQH
TRBV5-5,ASSWEASGRNEQF
TRBV6-5,ASSYPSTGEQF
TRBV2,ASSPQTSSTGELF
TRBV12-3/TRBV12-4,ASSSSDSYSYEQY
TRBV20-1,SARVGDEQY
TRBV21-1,ASSKRERVKTQY
TRBV19,ASSTPGLGEGDTQY
TRBV28,ASTLYPRTGYNEQF
TRBV4-2,ASSQAGGEKLF
TRBV12-3/TRBV12-4,ASSFYRGYTDTQY
TRBV15,ATSRDRVNYEQY
TRBV4-1,ASSQDSGRRNPEWTEAF
TRBV5-1,ASSLGRGVGEQF